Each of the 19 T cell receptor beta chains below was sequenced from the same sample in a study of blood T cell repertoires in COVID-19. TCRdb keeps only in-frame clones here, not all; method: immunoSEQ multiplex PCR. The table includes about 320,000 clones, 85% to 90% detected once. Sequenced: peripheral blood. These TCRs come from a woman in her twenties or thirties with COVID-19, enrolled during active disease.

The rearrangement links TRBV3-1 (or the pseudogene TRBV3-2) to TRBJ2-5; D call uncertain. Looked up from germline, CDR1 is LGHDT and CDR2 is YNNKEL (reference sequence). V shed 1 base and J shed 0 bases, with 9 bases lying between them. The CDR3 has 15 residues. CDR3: CASSQVGRYQETQYF. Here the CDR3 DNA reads TGTGCCAGCAGCCAAGTAGGCAGGTACCAAGAGACCCAGTACTTC.

The CDR3 coding sequence is TGTGCCAGCATGGGTCAGGTTTATGGCTACACCTTC. It codes for CASMGQVYGYTF. The gene calls are TRBV5-5 and TRBJ1-2; D remains ambiguous. This CDR3 comprises 12 residues. Per the germline V gene, CDR1 is SGHKS and CDR2 is YYEKEE (reference sequence). Trimming cost V 6 bases and J 5 bases, with 11 bases left between them.

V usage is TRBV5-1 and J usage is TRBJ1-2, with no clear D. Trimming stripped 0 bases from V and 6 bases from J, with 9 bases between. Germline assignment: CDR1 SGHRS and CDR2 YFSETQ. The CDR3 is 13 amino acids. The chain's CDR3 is CASSLAQYDGYTF. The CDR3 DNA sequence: TGCGCCAGCAGCTTGGCACAGTACGATGGCTACACCTTC.

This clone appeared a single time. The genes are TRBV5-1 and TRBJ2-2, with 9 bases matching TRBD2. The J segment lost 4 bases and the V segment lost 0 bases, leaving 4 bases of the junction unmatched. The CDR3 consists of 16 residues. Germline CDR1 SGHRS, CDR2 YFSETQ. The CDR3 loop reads CASSLDRRGGTGELFF. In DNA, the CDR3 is TGCGCCAGCAGCTTGGACAGGCGGGGGGGCACCGGGGAGCTGTTTTTT.

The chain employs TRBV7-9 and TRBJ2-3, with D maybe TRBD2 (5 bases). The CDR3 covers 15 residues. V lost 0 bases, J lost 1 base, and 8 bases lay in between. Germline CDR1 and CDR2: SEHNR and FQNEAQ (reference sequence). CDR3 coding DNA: TGTGCCAGCAGCTTAGCTTCCGGGGGCACAGATACGCAGTATTTT. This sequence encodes CASSLASGGTDTQYF.

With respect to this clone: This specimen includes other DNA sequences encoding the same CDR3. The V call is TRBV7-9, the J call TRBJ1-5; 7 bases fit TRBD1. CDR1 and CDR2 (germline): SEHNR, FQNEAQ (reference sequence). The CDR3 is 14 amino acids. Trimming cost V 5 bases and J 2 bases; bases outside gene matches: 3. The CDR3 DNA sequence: TGTGCCAGCAGCCAGGGGGGCGGCAATCAGCCCCAGCATTTT. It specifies CASSQGGGNQPQHF.

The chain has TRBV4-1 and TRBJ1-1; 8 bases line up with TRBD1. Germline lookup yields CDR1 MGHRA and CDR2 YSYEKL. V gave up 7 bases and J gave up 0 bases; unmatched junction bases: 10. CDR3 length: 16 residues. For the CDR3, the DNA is TGCGCCAGCATCTCATCCCCGGACAGGGTGAACACTGAAGCTTTCTTT. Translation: CASISSPDRVNTEAFF.

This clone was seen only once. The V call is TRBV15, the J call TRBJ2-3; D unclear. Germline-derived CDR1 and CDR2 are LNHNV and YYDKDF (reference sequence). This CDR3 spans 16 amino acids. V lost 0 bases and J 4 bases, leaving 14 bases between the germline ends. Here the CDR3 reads CATSRDLGLMADTQYF. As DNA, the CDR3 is TGTGCCACCAGCAGAGATTTGGGCCTGATGGCAGATACGCAGTATTTT.

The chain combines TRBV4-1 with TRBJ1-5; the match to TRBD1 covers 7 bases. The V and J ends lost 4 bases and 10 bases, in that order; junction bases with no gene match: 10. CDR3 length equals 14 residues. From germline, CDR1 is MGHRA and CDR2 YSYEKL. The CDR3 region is CASSLPGTARPQHF. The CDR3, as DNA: TGCGCCAGCAGCCTCCCCGGGACAGCTCGTCCCCAGCATTTT.

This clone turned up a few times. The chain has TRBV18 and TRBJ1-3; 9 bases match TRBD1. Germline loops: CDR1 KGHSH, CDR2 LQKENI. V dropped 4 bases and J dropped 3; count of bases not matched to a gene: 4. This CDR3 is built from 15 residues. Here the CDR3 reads CASSLQGANGNTIYF. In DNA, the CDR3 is TGTGCCAGCTCACTACAGGGGGCGAATGGAAACACCATATATTTT.

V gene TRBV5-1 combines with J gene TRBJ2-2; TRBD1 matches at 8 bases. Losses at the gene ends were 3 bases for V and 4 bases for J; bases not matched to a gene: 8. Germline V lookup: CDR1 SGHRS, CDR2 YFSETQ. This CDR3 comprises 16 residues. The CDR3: CASSSRKGQGTGELFF. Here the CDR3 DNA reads TGCGCCAGCAGCTCCCGGAAAGGACAGGGCACCGGGGAGCTGTTTTTT.

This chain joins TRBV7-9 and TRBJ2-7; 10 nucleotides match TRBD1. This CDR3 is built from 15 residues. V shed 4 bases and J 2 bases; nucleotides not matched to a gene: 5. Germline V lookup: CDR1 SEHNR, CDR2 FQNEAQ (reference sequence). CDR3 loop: CASSSGQGGPYEQYF. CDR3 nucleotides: TGTGCCAGCAGCTCAGGACAGGGGGGCCCCTACGAGCAGTACTTC.

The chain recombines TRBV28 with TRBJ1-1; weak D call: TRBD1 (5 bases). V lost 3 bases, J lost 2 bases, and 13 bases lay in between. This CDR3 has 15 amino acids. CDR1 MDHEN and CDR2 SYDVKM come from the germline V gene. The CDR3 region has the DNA TGTGCCAGCAGTTTCGGGCCCAGGACAAACACTGAAGCTTTCTTT. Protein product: CASSFGPRTNTEAFF.

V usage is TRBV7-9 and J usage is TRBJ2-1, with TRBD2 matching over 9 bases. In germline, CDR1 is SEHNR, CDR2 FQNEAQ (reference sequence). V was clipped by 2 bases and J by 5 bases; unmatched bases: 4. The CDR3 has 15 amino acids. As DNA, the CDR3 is TGTGCCAGCAGCTTAAGGCGGGGGGGCGACAATGAGCAGTTCTTC. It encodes CASSLRRGGDNEQFF.

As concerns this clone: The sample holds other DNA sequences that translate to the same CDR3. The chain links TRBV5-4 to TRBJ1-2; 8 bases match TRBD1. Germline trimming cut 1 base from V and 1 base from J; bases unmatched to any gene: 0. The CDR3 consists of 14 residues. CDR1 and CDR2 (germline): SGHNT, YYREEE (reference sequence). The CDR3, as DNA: TGTGCCAGCAGCTTGACAGGGGGTAACTATGGCTACACCTTC. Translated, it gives CASSLTGGNYGYTF.

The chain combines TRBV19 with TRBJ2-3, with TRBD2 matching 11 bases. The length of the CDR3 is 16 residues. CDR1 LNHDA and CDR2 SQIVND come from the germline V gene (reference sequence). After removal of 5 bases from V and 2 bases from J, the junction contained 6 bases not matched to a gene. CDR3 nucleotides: TGTGCCAGTAGTGGGGCTAGCGGGGGGTTCACAGATACGCAGTATTTT. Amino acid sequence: CASSGASGGFTDTQYF.

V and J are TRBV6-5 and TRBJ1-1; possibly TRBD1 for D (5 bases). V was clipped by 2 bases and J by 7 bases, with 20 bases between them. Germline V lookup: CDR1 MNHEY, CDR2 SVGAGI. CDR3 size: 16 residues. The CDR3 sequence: CASSYTYGAADLEAFF. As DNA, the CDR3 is TGTGCCAGCAGTTACACCTATGGGGCAGCCGATCTTGAAGCTTTCTTT.

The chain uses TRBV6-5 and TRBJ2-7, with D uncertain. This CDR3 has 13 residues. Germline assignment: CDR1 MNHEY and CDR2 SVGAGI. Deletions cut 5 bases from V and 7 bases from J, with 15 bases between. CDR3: CASSQIVSREQYF. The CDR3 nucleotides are TGTGCCAGCAGTCAGATTGTTTCGCGGGAGCAGTACTTC.

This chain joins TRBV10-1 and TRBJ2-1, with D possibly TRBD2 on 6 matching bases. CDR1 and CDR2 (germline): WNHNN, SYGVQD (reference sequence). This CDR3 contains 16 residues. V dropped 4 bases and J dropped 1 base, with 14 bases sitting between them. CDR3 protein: CASSVVAGGSYNEQFF. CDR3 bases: TGCGCCAGCAGTGTAGTAGCCGGGGGATCCTACAATGAGCAGTTCTTC.